This T cell receptor beta chain is drawn from a study of cytomegalovirus exposure and HLA in healthy donors. Study results and caveats: Roughly uniform sequencing depth across donors was assumed, possibly incorrectly. According to an earlier analysis, most TCR beta V segments yielded productive rearrangements about 87% or about 30% of the time. The study labeled more than 150 TCR beta chains cytomegalovirus-associated. A missense DCLRE1C variant was associated with V- and J-gene trimming of TCR beta chains in a later analysis, and an independent cohort replicated the association.

Comments on this clone: The antigen remains undetermined.

The PCR ran on 60 Vbeta and 13 Jbeta primers. Only in-frame clones appear in the TCRdb table, and some are missing; sequencing was by immunoSEQ multiplex PCR. The sample has 100,000 to 150,000 clones, 70% to 85% seen once. Germline lookup yields CDR1 SNHLY and CDR2 FYNNEI. This CDR3 is 14 amino acids long. This sequence joins TRBV2 and TRBJ2-5; 8 nucleotides line up with TRBD2. This clonotype originated in a man aged 45-65 years in good health and CMV-seronegative. Material for sequencing was PBMCs. The CDR3 bases are TGTATCCCCGGGGCTAGCGGGCCCTCGGGGACCCAGTACTTC. Residues: CIPGASGPSGTQYF.